Presented here are 24 T cell receptor beta chains from one specimen sequenced in a study of cytomegalovirus exposure and HLA in healthy donors. With 60 Vbeta and 13 Jbeta primers, the PCR was carried out. Libraries were prepared by immunoSEQ multiplex PCR; TCRdb keeps only in-frame clonotypes and omits some of them. The sample includes 100,000 to 150,000 clones, around three quarters of them seen just once. Specimen: PBMCs. These TCRs come from a man in his forties or fifties in good health and CMV-seronegative.

This clone was counted between two and nine times. The rearrangement links TRBV15 to TRBJ1-5; a weak D match, TRBD1 (5 bases). V was shortened by 4 bases and J by 7 bases, with 8 bases between the two germline ends. Germline V gene sequence: CDR1 LNHNV, CDR2 YYDKDF (reference sequence). The CDR3 is 12 amino acids. The CDR3, as DNA: TGTGCCACCAGCACAGGGTTCCAGCCCCAGCATTTT. It translates to CATSTGFQPQHF.

This clone was seen a handful of times. The chain combines TRBV6-1 with TRBJ2-1, with D possibly TRBD2 on 6 matching bases. This CDR3 comprises 15 residues. Trimming stripped 6 bases from V and 4 bases from J, with 16 bases between. CDR1 is MNHNS and CDR2 is SASEGT in the germline V gene. DNA for the CDR3: TGTGCCAGCAGATACGTGCGTAGCGGATACAATGAGCAGTTCTTC. This codes for CASRYVRSGYNEQFF.

Turning to this clone: An end of the junction differs from the germline gene, which may be a read error. The chain joins TRBV7-9 to TRBJ2-2, with 14 bases aligning to TRBD2. This CDR3 region has 16 residues. Germline V CDR1 and CDR2: SEHNR, FQNEAQ (reference sequence). CDR3 residues: CANSSGTSGGSGELFF. CDR3 coding DNA: TGTGCCAACAGCTCCGGGACTAGCGGGGGATCCGGGGAGCTGTTTTTT.

Comment on this clone: The germline gene is not matched at one end of the junction; a read error may be the cause. DNA of the CDR3: TGTTCCAGCAGCTTAGGGCCTCCCCGGACAGGCAGGTTTGAAAAACTGTTTTTT. Translated, it gives CSSSLGPPRTGRFEKLFF. The genes are TRBV7-9 and TRBJ1-4; 7 nucleotides match TRBD1. CDR1 and CDR2 (germline): SEHNR, FQNEAQ (reference sequence). This CDR3 contains 18 residues.

In regard to this clone: An end of the junction does not agree with germline; a read error may underlie this. CDR3 nucleotides: TGTGCCAGCAGCCCAGGGGGTGGGGGGTTTTGGGCCCTCTTC. Protein product: CASSPGGGGFWALF. This chain links TRBV7-8 with TRBJ1-2; 7 nucleotides align to TRBD1. Germline lookup yields CDR1 SGHVS and CDR2 FQNEAQ. This CDR3 has 14 residues.

This clone was seen a few times. The gene calls are TRBV9 and TRBJ2-7; 11 bases match TRBD1. The CDR3 is made up of 14 amino acids. The J segment lost 4 bases and the V segment lost 2 bases, leaving 2 bases of the junction unmatched. CDR1 is SGDLS and CDR2 is YYNGEE in the germline V gene. The CDR3 here is CASSVGQGEYEQYF. The DNA of the CDR3 is TGTGCCAGCAGCGTGGGACAGGGGGAATACGAGCAGTACTTC.

This chain connects TRBV6-5 to TRBJ1-5; D possibly corresponds to TRBD1 (5 bases). V was trimmed by 0 bases and J by 1 base, leaving 7 bases between them. Germline CDR1 reads MNHEY; CDR2 reads SVGAGI. The CDR3 is 15 residues long. The CDR3, as DNA: TGTGCCAGCAGTTACTCGGCAGGGAGCAATCAGCCCCAGCATTTT. Encoded protein: CASSYSAGSNQPQHF.

The V and J genes are TRBV6-5 and TRBJ1-1, with 7 bases fitting TRBD1. Germline V gene lookup returns CDR1 MNHEY and CDR2 SVGAGI. V lost 2 bases, J lost 5 bases, and 5 bases stayed unmatched. This CDR3 has 14 residues. The CDR3 sequence: CASSYLGGRTEAFF. The CDR3 nucleotides read TGTGCCAGCAGTTACCTAGGGGGCAGGACTGAAGCTTTCTTT.

The chain joins TRBV13 to TRBJ2-5, with 7 bases fitting TRBD1. The closer fit of TRBJ2-7 to the DNA end suggests the J call may be wrong. Germline loops: CDR1 PRHDT, CDR2 FYEKMQ (reference sequence). CDR3 size: 12 residues. CDR3 amino acids: CASSLTGYEQYF. In nucleotides, the CDR3 is TGTGCCAGCAGCTTGACAGGGTACGAGCAGTACTTC.

As DNA, the CDR3 is TGTGCCAGCAGCGACCATAGCGGGGGGGCGGCCGGGGAGCTGTTTTTT. This gives the protein CASSDHSGGAAGELFF. This chain uses TRBV9 with TRBJ2-2, with TRBD2 identical over 11 bases. The CDR3 contains 16 residues. The ends lost 3 bases at V and 6 bases at J; junction bases unmatched: 7. In germline, CDR1 is SGDLS, CDR2 YYNGEE.

In this sample, this clone turned up once. This chain uses TRBV11-2 with TRBJ2-7; 7 bases map to TRBD1. Losses at the gene ends were 3 bases for V and 7 bases for J; bases not matched to a gene: 12. The CDR3 runs to 15 residues. The germline CDR1 and CDR2 sequences are SGHAT and FQNNGV. CDR3 sequence: CASSFFGQESLEQYF. CDR3 DNA: TGTGCCAGCAGCTTTTTCGGACAGGAGTCCCTTGAGCAGTACTTC.

The chain carries TRBV7-9 and TRBJ2-7; no clear D gene. Germline CDR1 is SEHNR and CDR2 is FQNEAQ (reference sequence). This CDR3 spans 10 amino acids. Trimming removed 5 bases at V and 5 bases at J, with 4 bases between. CDR3 residues: CASSGHEQYF. Here the CDR3 DNA reads TGTGCCAGCAGCGGCCACGAGCAGTACTTC.

This chain's CDR3 is CASTPSGSPLHF. Here the CDR3 DNA reads TGTGCCAGCACCCCGTCGGGGTCACCCCTCCACTTT. The chain has TRBV6-6 and TRBJ1-6; no definite D call. Trimming cost V 7 bases and J 10 bases, with 11 bases left between them. The V gene's germline CDR1 is MNHNY and CDR2 SVGAGI (reference sequence). There are 12 residues in the CDR3.

V is TRBV6-6 and J is TRBJ1-1; the match to TRBD1 covers 7 bases. Unmatched junction bases numbered 1, after V lost 2 bases and J lost 1 base. Germline V gene sequence: CDR1 MNHNY, CDR2 SVGAGI (reference sequence). The CDR3 extends over 14 amino acids. The CDR3: CASSYQGGNTEAFF. As DNA, the CDR3 is TGTGCCAGCAGTTACCAGGGGGGGAACACTGAAGCTTTCTTT.

J is TRBJ1-2 and V is TRBV6-4; D possibly corresponds to TRBD1 (5 bases). The CDR3 contains 15 residues. The germline CDR1 and CDR2 sequences are MRHNA and SNTAGT. Trimming removed 0 bases at V and 2 bases at J, with 10 bases between. DNA for the CDR3: TGTGCCAGCAGTGACTCGGCGGCAGGGAACTATGGCTACACCTTC. Protein product: CASSDSAAGNYGYTF.

The chain links TRBV9 to TRBJ1-1; TRBD1 matches at 8 bases. The V gene end was trimmed by 3 bases and the J gene end by 11 bases; junction bases not matched to a gene: 6. The length of the CDR3 is 12 residues. Per germline, CDR1 SGDLS and CDR2 YYNGEE. The CDR3 region has the DNA TGTGCCAGCAGCGCGAGTACAGGGGGGGCTTTCTTT. As protein: CASSASTGGAFF.

The chain has TRBV27 and TRBJ2-1, with 8 bases identical to TRBD1. CDR3 length: 16 amino acids. V was clipped by 3 bases and J by 2 bases; unmatched bases: 6. Germline V gene sequence: CDR1 MNHEY, CDR2 SMNVEV (reference sequence). The DNA for the CDR3 is TGTGCCAGCAGTTTCTCGACAGGGGTACCCTACAATGAGCAGTTCTTC. Encoded protein: CASSFSTGVPYNEQFF.

The V call is TRBV9, the J call TRBJ2-2; 7 nucleotides align to TRBD2. With V trimmed by 4 bases and J by 1 base, 10 bases remained unmatched. CDR3 length: 17 residues. Germline V gives CDR1 SGDLS, CDR2 YYNGEE. CDR3 in amino acids: CASSHQRLAGNTGELFF. The DNA of the CDR3 is TGTGCCAGCAGCCATCAAAGACTAGCCGGGAACACCGGGGAGCTGTTTTTT.

The chain has TRBV27 and TRBJ2-2; 14 bases are a match to TRBD2. CDR1 MNHEY and CDR2 SMNVEV come from the germline V gene (reference sequence). V was pared by 10 bases and J by 4 bases, with 8 bases of the junction left unmatched. This CDR3 comprises 16 residues. The CDR3 DNA is TGTGCCAACGAGACTAGCGGGGGGGCGGGCACCGGGGAGCTGTTTTTT. Protein sequence: CANETSGGAGTGELFF.

The V call is TRBV28, the J call TRBJ1-2; TRBD1 agrees at 7 bases. The CDR3 is 16 amino acids. Trimming took 9 bases from V and 4 from J; bases not matched to a gene: 17. CDR1 is MDHEN, CDR2 SYDVKM, per germline. Here the CDR3 reads CASSGDADRRIYGYTF. The CDR3, as DNA: TGTGCCAGTAGCGGGGACGCGGACAGGAGGATCTATGGCTACACCTTC.

About this clone: This specimen includes other DNA sequences encoding the same CDR3. The rearrangement joins TRBV7-3 to TRBJ2-7; a possible D gene is TRBD2 (6 bases). The CDR3 contains 14 residues. Trimming pared 6 bases from V and 4 bases from J, leaving 16 bases between. The germline CDR1 and CDR2 sequences are SGHTA and FQGTGA. For the CDR3, the DNA is TGTGCCAGCAGTCCCGGAGCGGGTTCGTACGAGCAGTACTTC. Amino acids: CASSPGAGSYEQYF.

V is TRBV7-2 and J is TRBJ1-2; 11 nucleotides align to TRBD1. V lost 0 bases to trimming and J lost 7 bases; unmatched junction nucleotides: 1. Germline-derived CDR1 and CDR2 are SGHTA and FQGNSA. The CDR3 is 14 amino acids. This CDR3 reads CASSLAGTGGGYTF. CDR3 nucleotides: TGTGCCAGCAGCTTAGCCGGGACAGGGGGTGGCTACACCTTC.

The chain employs TRBV19 and TRBJ2-7; D is possibly TRBD1 (6 bases). V gave up 6 bases and J gave up 5 bases, with 11 bases separating them. Germline CDR1 reads LNHDA; CDR2 reads SQIVND (reference sequence). There are 12 residues in the CDR3. The CDR3: CASSTGWNEQYF. In DNA, the CDR3 is TGTGCCAGTAGCACAGGGTGGAACGAGCAGTACTTC.

This chain uses TRBV7-6 with TRBJ2-7; tentative D call: TRBD1 (6 bases). Trimming took 2 bases from V and 5 from J, leaving 10 bases between them. This CDR3 comprises 13 residues. The germline gives CDR1 SGHVS, CDR2 FNYEAQ. CDR3 sequence reads: CASSLTHRDEQYF. The CDR3 DNA is TGTGCCAGCAGCTTAACTCACAGGGACGAGCAGTACTTC.